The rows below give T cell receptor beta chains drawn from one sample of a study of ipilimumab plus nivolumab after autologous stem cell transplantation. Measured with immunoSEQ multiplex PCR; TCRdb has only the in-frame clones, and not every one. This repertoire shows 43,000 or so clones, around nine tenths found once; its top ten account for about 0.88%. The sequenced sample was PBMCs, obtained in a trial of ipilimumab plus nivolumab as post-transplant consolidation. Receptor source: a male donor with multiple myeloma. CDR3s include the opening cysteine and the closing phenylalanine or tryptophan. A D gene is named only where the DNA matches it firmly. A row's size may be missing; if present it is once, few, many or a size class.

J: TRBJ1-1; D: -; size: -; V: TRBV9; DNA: TGTGCCAGCAGCGCCCCCCGGGACGGCAACACTGAAGCTTTCTTT; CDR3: CASSAPRDGNTEAFF
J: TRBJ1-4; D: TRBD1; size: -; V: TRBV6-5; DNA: TGTGCCAGCAGCACCGGACAGGGAAGGGAAAAACTGTTTTTT; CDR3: CASSTGQGREKLFF
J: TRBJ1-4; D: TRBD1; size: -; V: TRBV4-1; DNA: TGCGCCAGCAGCCAAGATTACCGCCAGGGGGGCGAAAAACTGTTTTTT; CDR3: CASSQDYRQGGEKLFF
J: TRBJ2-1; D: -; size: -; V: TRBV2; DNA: TGTGCCAGCAGTGAACAGTTTGTCAATGAGCAGTTCTTC; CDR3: CASSEQFVNEQFF
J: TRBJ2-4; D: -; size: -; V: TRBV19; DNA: TGTGCCAGTAGTGCCCCGGGCATCGCCAAAAACATTCAGTACTTC; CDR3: CASSAPGIAKNIQYF
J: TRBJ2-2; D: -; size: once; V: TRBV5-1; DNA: TGCGCCAGCAGCCATAACCCTAGCGTGCCCGGGGAGCTGTTTTTT; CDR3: CASSHNPSVPGELFF
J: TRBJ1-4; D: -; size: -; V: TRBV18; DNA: TGTGCCAGCTCACCGTCCTCCGCCGCAACTAATGAAAAACTGTTTTTT; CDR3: CASSPSSAATNEKLFF
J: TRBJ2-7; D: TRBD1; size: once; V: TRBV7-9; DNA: TGTGCCAGCAGCTCTAACCGGGACAGGGTATCCTACGAGCAGTACTTC; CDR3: CASSSNRDRVSYEQYF
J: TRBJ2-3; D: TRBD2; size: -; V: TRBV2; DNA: TGTGCCAGCAGGGAGACTAGCGGGAGTCTCGATACGCAGTATTTT; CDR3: CASRETSGSLDTQYF
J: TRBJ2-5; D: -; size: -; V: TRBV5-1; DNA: TGCGCCAGCAGCTTCTCCCCGGGGGTGGCAGAGACCCAGTACTTC; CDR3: CASSFSPGVAETQYF
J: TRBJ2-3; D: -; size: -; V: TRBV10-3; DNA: TGTGCCGCGCAGTCCCCTAGCACAGATACGCAGTATTTT; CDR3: CAAQSPSTDTQYF
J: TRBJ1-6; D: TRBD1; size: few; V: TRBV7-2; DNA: TGTGCCAGCAGCCCAGACAGGGTGGGGATTTCACCCCTCCACTTT; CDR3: CASSPDRVGISPLHF
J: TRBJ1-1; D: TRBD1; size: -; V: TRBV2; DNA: TGTGCCAGCGCACAGGGGACACGACTGGGACGTGAAGCTTTCTTT; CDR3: CASAQGTRLGREAFF
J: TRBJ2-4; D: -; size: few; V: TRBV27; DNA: TGTGCCAGCAGTCGAGCCCAACTAGCCAAAAACATTCAGTACTTC; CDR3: CASSRAQLAKNIQYF
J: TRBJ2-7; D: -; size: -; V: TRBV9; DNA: TGTGCCAGCAGCGTTGGCAGGGAACACTACGAGCAGTACTTC; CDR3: CASSVGREHYEQYF
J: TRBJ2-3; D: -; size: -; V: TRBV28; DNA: TGTGCCAGCAGTTTCCAGGGCAGGGTGCTCACCACAGATACGCAGTATTTT; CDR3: CASSFQGRVLTTDTQYF